What follows are 17 T cell receptor beta chains derived from one specimen sequenced in a study of OX40 agonist ivuxolimab in advanced cancers. Method: immunoSEQ multiplex PCR; TCRdb's copy keeps in-frame clones and lacks some. The repertoire holds about 48,000 clones, with about 88% as singletons. The specimen comprised CD4+ or CD8+ T cells sorted from blood, sampled in a trial of the OX40 agonist ivuxolimab. The receptors derive from an adult with an advanced solid tumor such as melanoma, head and neck, liver or kidney cancer.

V usage is TRBV13 and J usage is TRBJ2-6; D remains unclear. Deletions cut 0 bases from V and 2 bases from J, with 17 bases between. There are 19 residues in the CDR3. Germline lookup yields CDR1 PRHDT and CDR2 FYEKMQ (reference sequence). The CDR3 protein is CASSLGGAIGFPGANVLTF. The DNA of the CDR3 is TGTGCCAGCAGCTTAGGTGGTGCTATAGGTTTCCCTGGGGCCAACGTCCTGACTTTC.

In its sample, this clone was seen once. The genes are TRBV7-2 and TRBJ1-5, with 9 bases fitting TRBD1. The CDR3 contains 15 residues. With 1 base clipped from V and 7 bases from J, the junction kept 5 bases outside the gene matches. CDR1 is SGHTA and CDR2 is FQGNSA in the germline V gene. This CDR3 is CASSLVRTGEQPQHF. The CDR3 coding sequence is TGTGCCAGCAGCTTAGTGAGGACAGGGGAGCAGCCCCAGCATTTT.

The genes are TRBV10-3 and TRBJ2-7; TRBD1 matches at 8 bases. The J segment lost 4 bases and the V segment lost 6 bases, leaving 8 bases of the junction unmatched. The CDR3 consists of 14 residues. Germline V gene sequence: CDR1 ENHRY, CDR2 SYGVKD. The CDR3 loop is CAISPGTGDYEQYF. CDR3 bases: TGTGCCATCAGCCCCGGGACAGGAGATTACGAGCAGTACTTC.

The chain has TRBV5-6 and TRBJ1-1, with D uncertain. The V end was cut by 4 bases, the J end by 2 bases, with 9 bases between. The CDR3 contains 13 residues. The germline V gene encodes CDR1 SGHDT and CDR2 YYEEEE. CDR3 in amino acids: CASSTTLNTEAFF. CDR3 coding DNA: TGTGCCAGCAGCACCACTCTAAACACTGAAGCTTTCTTT. The full variable domain, rest sourced from reference TRBV5-6 and TRBJ1-1, is DAGVTQSPTHLIKTRGQQVTLRCSPKSGHDTVSWYQQALGQGPQFIFQYYEEEERQRGNFPDRFSGHQFPNYSSELNVNALLLGDSALYLCASSTTLNTEAFFGQGTRLTVV.

This chain uses TRBV30 with TRBJ2-1, with D possibly TRBD2 on 5 matching bases. The CDR3 runs 15 residues. Per germline, CDR1 GTSNPN and CDR2 SVGIG (reference sequence). V lost 2 bases and J 6 bases, leaving 17 bases between the germline ends. CDR3 residues: CAWSKSRLSGNEQFF. CDR3 bases: TGTGCCTGGAGTAAATCTAGACTATCGGGCAATGAGCAGTTCTTC.

In its sample, this clone was seen once. The chain carries TRBV6-5 and TRBJ1-2; D is unclear. CDR1 is MNHEY and CDR2 is SVGAGI in the germline V gene. The CDR3 is made up of 14 amino acids. V was trimmed by 7 bases and J by 0 bases, leaving 12 bases between them. CDR3 amino acids: CASKEGQANYGYTF. DNA for the CDR3: TGTGCCAGCAAAGAGGGCCAAGCTAACTATGGCTACACCTTC.

The V gene is TRBV27, the J gene TRBJ2-4; 10 nucleotides agree with TRBD1. Germline lookup yields CDR1 MNHEY and CDR2 SMNVEV (reference sequence). With V trimmed by 2 bases and J by 1 base, 2 bases remained unmatched. This CDR3 region has 16 residues. The CDR3: CASSLRDRGAKNIQYF. DNA of the CDR3: TGTGCCAGCAGTTTACGGGACAGGGGCGCCAAAAACATTCAGTACTTC.

This clone was seen more than once but under ten times. CDR3 sequence: CASSFTIDKSGELFF. In nucleotides, the CDR3 is TGTGCCAGCAGCTTTACTATTGATAAGTCCGGGGAGCTGTTTTTT. This chain connects TRBV5-8 to TRBJ2-2; D not resolved. CDR3 length equals 15 residues. In germline, CDR1 is SGHTS, CDR2 YDEGEE. Trimming took off 2 bases at V and 6 bases at J, with 14 bases between the two ends.

A remark on this clone: This is likely a read error, given that the CDR3 carries no conserved phenylalanine or tryptophan at its end. The chain recombines TRBV5-1 with TRBJ2-3; tentative D call: TRBD1 (6 bases). Germline values: CDR1 SGHRS, CDR2 YFSETQ. Trimming removed 4 bases at V and 0 bases at J, with 15 bases between. This CDR3 comprises 16 residues. The CDR3 DNA is TGCGCCAGCAGCCAAGGGACATCTCCTAGCACAGATACGCAGTATTTG. This sequence encodes CASSQGTSPSTDTQYL.

Here the CDR3 DNA reads TGTGCCAGCAGCTTAGTCACGGGGCTAGGTTCACCCCTCCACTTT. This sequence encodes CASSLVTGLGSPLHF. V usage is TRBV11-2 and J usage is TRBJ1-6; TRBD1 might be the D (5 bases). The CDR3 covers 15 residues. V lost 1 base and J 9 bases, leaving 13 bases between the germline ends. Germline CDR1 is SGHAT and CDR2 is FQNNGV.

This clone was observed a handful of times. The chain recombines TRBV6-4 with TRBJ2-7; 9 nucleotides match TRBD2. Germline V gives CDR1 MRHNA, CDR2 SNTAGT. CDR3 length equals 18 residues. J gave up 3 bases and V 11 bases, and 23 bases lay outside the gene matches. DNA of the CDR3: TGTGCCCAAGGGAGCCGGGTCCAAAGACTAGCGGAGTTCTACGAGCAGTACTTC. Its protein is CAQGSRVQRLAEFYEQYF.

The CDR3 region is CASSLTGDGDSPLHF. CDR3 DNA sequence: TGTGCCAGCAGTCTCACAGGGGACGGAGATTCACCCCTCCACTTT. The rearrangement links TRBV27 to TRBJ1-6, with TRBD1 identical over 7 bases. Looked up from germline, CDR1 is MNHEY and CDR2 is SMNVEV (reference sequence). This CDR3 is 15 amino acids long. The junction had 9 bases not matched to a gene; V was cut back by 5 bases and J by 8 bases.

This chain uses TRBV7-2 with TRBJ1-2; D is possibly TRBD1 (5 bases). This CDR3 is built from 13 residues. Germline CDR1 is SGHTA and CDR2 is FQGNSA. The germline V and J ends were trimmed by 1 base and 5 bases, with 8 bases remaining between them. The CDR3 nucleotides are TGTGCCAGCAGCTTAGGGGGGTTTTATGGCTACACCTTC. Protein product: CASSLGGFYGYTF.

The rearrangement uses TRBV29-1 and TRBJ2-3, with D perhaps TRBD1 (6 bases). V lost 2 bases and J 5 bases, leaving 17 bases between the germline ends. The CDR3 is made up of 15 amino acids. Germline V gene sequence: CDR1 SQVTM, CDR2 ANQGSEA. CDR3 sequence: CSVENPQGQVDTQYF. CDR3 bases: TGCAGCGTTGAAAACCCTCAGGGGCAGGTAGATACGCAGTATTTT.

The V gene is TRBV4-3, the J gene TRBJ2-3; D unclear. Germline lookup yields CDR1 LGHNA and CDR2 YSLEER. CDR3 length: 15 residues. V was cut by 1 base and J by 1 base, with 9 bases left in between. CDR3 loop: CASSQGGWGTDTQYF. The CDR3 DNA reads TGCGCCAGCAGCCAAGGGGGATGGGGCACAGATACGCAGTATTTT.

The chain links TRBV29-1 to TRBJ1-2; D perhaps matches TRBD1 (6 bases). V was cut by 4 bases and J by 7 bases, with 22 bases left in between. Germline V lookup: CDR1 SQVTM, CDR2 ANQGSEA. The CDR3 is 15 amino acids. DNA for the CDR3: TGCAGCGTTGGGGAGTGGGGGCCTCCGTGGGGTGGCTACACCTTC. This gives the protein CSVGEWGPPWGGYTF.

The rearrangement links TRBV15 to TRBJ1-5; perhaps TRBD1 as D (5 bases). Germline values: CDR1 LNHNV, CDR2 YYDKDF (reference sequence). Trimming removed 5 bases from V and 4 bases from J, with 12 bases in between. This CDR3 is built from 14 residues. The CDR3 loop is CATSFRGGNQPQHF. For the CDR3, the DNA is TGTGCCACCAGCTTTAGGGGAGGAAATCAGCCCCAGCATTTT.